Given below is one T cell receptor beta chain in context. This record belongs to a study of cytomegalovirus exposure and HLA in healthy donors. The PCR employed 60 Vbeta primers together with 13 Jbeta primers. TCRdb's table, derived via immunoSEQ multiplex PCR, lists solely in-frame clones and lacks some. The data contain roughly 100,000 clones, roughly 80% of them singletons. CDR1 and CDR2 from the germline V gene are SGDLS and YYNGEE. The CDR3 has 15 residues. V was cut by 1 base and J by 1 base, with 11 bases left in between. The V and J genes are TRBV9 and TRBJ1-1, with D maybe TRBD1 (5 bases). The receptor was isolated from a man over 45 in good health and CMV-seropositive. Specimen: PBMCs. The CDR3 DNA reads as TGTGCCAGCAGCGTACAGGGAAGGGGGAACACTGAAGCTTTCTTT. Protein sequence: CASSVQGRGNTEAFF.